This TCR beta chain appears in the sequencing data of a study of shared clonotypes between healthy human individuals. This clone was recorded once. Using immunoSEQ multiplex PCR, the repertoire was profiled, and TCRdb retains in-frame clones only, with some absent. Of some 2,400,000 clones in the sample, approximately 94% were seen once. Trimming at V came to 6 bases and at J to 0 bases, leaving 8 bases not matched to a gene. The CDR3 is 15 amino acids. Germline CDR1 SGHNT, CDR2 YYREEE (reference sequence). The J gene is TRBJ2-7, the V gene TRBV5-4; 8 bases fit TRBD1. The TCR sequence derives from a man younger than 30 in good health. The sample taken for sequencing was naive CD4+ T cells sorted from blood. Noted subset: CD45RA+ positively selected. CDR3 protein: CASTSEQGASYEQYF. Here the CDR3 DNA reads TGTGCCAGCACCTCCGAGCAGGGGGCCTCCTACGAGCAGTACTTC.